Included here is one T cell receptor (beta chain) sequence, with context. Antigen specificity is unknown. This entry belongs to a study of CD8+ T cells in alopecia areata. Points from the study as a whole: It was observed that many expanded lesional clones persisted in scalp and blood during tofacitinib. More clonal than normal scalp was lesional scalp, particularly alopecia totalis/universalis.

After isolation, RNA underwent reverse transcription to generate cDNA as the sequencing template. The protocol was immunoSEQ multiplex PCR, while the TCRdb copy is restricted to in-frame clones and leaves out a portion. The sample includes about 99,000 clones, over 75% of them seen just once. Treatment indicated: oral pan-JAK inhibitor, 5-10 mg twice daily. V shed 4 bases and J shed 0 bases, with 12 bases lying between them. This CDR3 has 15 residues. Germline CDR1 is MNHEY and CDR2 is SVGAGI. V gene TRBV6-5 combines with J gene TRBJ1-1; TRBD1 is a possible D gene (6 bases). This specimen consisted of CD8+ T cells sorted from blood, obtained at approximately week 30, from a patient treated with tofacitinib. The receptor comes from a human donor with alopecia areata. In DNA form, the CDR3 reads TGTGCCAGCAGTTTAGGGGGTTTTATGAACACTGAAGCTTTCTTT. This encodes CASSLGGFMNTEAFF.